Each of the 13 T cell receptor beta chains below was sequenced from the same sample in a study of T-cell memory formation after mild COVID-19. MiXCR, applied by TCRdb to the 5' RACE reads, yields one record per CDR3 protein. The sample lists more than 250,000 distinct CDR3 sequences, around 16% occurring once. Sequences were obtained from PBMCs or a T cell subset sorted from them (not recorded which). The source of these receptors is a man between 18 and 35 years old who had mild COVID-19 (a few samples of this study predate the infection). Cell type and time point are not known.

The V and J genes are TRBV5-1 and TRBJ2-3, with D hard to call. CDR1 and CDR2 (germline): SGHRS, YFSETQ. Deletions cut 2 bases from V and 4 bases from J, with 11 bases between. The CDR3 sequence is 14 residues long. Written as DNA, the CDR3 is TGCGCCAGCAGCTTTGTGGCAGGACCAGATACGCAGTATTTT. The encoded protein is CASSFVAGPDTQYF.

V and J are TRBV5-1 and TRBJ2-7; TRBD1 matches at 7 bases. Unmatched junction bases numbered 5, after V lost 0 bases and J lost 2 bases. CDR1 SGHRS and CDR2 YFSETQ come from the germline V gene. The CDR3 has 15 residues. DNA for the CDR3: TGCGCCAGCAGCTTGGAGGGACAGCTCACCTACGAGCAGTACTTC. It is translated as CASSLEGQLTYEQYF.

J is TRBJ1-2 and V is TRBV10-2; TRBD1 is a possible D gene (6 bases). This CDR3 spans 14 amino acids. Germline V gives CDR1 WSHSY, CDR2 SAAADI. The V and J ends lost 0 bases and 5 bases respectively, with 10 bases between them. CDR3 sequence (DNA): TGCGCCAGCAGTGAGTCCTCCGGACAGTATGGCTACACCTTC. Its protein is CASSESSGQYGYTF.

The chain has TRBV11-2 and TRBJ1-2, with 7 nucleotides matching TRBD1. The V gene's germline CDR1 is SGHAT and CDR2 FQNNGV. The ends lost 5 bases at V and 5 bases at J; junction bases unmatched: 5. CDR3 length equals 13 residues. The CDR3 nucleotides read TGTGCCAGCAGCGAATCGACAGGGTATGGCTACACCTTC. Residues: CASSESTGYGYTF. The whole variable domain, remainder taken from reference TRBV11-2 and TRBJ1-2, is EAGVAQSPRYKIIEKRQSVAFWCNPISGHATLYWYQQILGQGPKLLIQFQNNGVVDDSQLPKDRFSAERLKGVDSTLKIQPAKLEDSAVYLCASSESTGYGYTFGSGTRLTVV.

The V and J genes are TRBV2 and TRBJ2-6; the D is unclear. With 7 bases removed from V and 2 bases from J, the gap between germline ends came to 6 bases. CDR3 length equals 13 residues. Germline V gene sequence: CDR1 SNHLY, CDR2 FYNNEI. CDR3 region: CASMGTGANVLTF. CDR3 bases: TGTGCCAGCATGGGTACTGGGGCCAACGTCCTGACTTTC.

The J gene is TRBJ1-2, the V gene TRBV7-9; a weak D match, TRBD1 (5 bases). The CDR3 covers 14 residues. V dropped 8 bases and J dropped 2 bases, with 15 bases sitting between them. Looked up from germline, CDR1 is SEHNR and CDR2 is FQNEAQ (reference sequence). The CDR3 loop is CASVWEGTNYGYTF. DNA of the CDR3: TGTGCCAGCGTCTGGGAAGGGACCAACTATGGCTACACCTTC.

This clonotype has just a few counts. The chain's CDR3 is CSVLGHQETQYF. The CDR3, as DNA: TGCAGCGTTCTGGGACACCAAGAGACCCAGTACTTC. The V gene is TRBV29-1, the J gene TRBJ2-5; D might be TRBD1 or TRBD2, each matching 5 bases. This CDR3 spans 12 amino acids. CDR1 SQVTM and CDR2 ANQGSEA come from the germline V gene. V lost 5 bases and J 0 bases, leaving 7 bases between the germline ends.

This clonotype was detected only a few times. The gene calls are TRBV5-1 and TRBJ1-1; no reliable D call. The V and J ends lost 0 bases and 3 bases respectively, with 6 bases between them. CDR3 length: 13 residues. Germline assignment: CDR1 SGHRS and CDR2 YFSETQ. CDR3 nucleotides: TGCGCCAGCAGCTTGGATCCTGACACTGAAGCTTTCTTT. It is translated as CASSLDPDTEAFF.

This clonotype was seen only a few times. In DNA form, the CDR3 reads TGTGCCAGCAGCTTAGCAAGGGGGCTGAATGGCTACACCTTC. Translation: CASSLARGLNGYTF. The chain is built from TRBV7-9 and TRBJ1-2, with 7 bases fitting TRBD1. Germline loops: CDR1 SEHNR, CDR2 FQNEAQ (reference sequence). Trimming removed 0 bases from V and 6 bases from J; junction bases left unmatched: 4. The CDR3 loop spans 14 amino acids.

V and J are TRBV29-1 and TRBJ1-1, with a possible D match to TRBD1 (6 bases). This CDR3 has 14 amino acids. Germline CDR1 reads SQVTM; CDR2 reads ANQGSEA. Trimming shortened V by 7 bases and J by 5 bases, and 20 bases separated the two germline ends. The CDR3 sequence is CSALQGSVGTEAFF. Written as DNA, the CDR3 is TGCAGCGCGCTACAGGGCTCGGTAGGGACTGAAGCTTTCTTT.

The chain recombines TRBV7-2 with TRBJ1-2, with unresolved D. CDR1 and CDR2 from the germline V gene are SGHTA and FQGNSA. This CDR3 has 12 amino acids. The V and J ends lost 6 bases and 4 bases respectively, with 9 bases between them. CDR3 nucleotide sequence: TGTGCCAGCAGTGAGGGCAGCTATGGCTACACCTTC. This sequence encodes CASSEGSYGYTF.

This clonotype was found a few times. V and J are TRBV5-1 and TRBJ2-7; D possibly corresponds to TRBD1 (6 bases). CDR1 SGHRS and CDR2 YFSETQ come from the germline V gene. V was shortened by 1 base and J by 0 bases, with 20 bases between the two germline ends. The CDR3 has 18 residues. CDR3 bases: TGCGCCAGCAGCTTGTGGGGGACACAGGGCCGATTCTCCTACGAGCAGTACTTC. It codes for CASSLWGTQGRFSYEQYF.

The V call is TRBV12-3 or TRBV12-4, the J call TRBJ2-5, with TRBD1 matching over 9 bases. The V segment lost 3 bases and the J segment 8 bases; nucleotides outside the gene matches: 7. The CDR3 totals 14 residues. The CDR3 nucleotides are TGTGCCAGCAGTTTGTGGGGACAGGGTTATACCCAGTACTTC. Translating gives CASSLWGQGYTQYF.